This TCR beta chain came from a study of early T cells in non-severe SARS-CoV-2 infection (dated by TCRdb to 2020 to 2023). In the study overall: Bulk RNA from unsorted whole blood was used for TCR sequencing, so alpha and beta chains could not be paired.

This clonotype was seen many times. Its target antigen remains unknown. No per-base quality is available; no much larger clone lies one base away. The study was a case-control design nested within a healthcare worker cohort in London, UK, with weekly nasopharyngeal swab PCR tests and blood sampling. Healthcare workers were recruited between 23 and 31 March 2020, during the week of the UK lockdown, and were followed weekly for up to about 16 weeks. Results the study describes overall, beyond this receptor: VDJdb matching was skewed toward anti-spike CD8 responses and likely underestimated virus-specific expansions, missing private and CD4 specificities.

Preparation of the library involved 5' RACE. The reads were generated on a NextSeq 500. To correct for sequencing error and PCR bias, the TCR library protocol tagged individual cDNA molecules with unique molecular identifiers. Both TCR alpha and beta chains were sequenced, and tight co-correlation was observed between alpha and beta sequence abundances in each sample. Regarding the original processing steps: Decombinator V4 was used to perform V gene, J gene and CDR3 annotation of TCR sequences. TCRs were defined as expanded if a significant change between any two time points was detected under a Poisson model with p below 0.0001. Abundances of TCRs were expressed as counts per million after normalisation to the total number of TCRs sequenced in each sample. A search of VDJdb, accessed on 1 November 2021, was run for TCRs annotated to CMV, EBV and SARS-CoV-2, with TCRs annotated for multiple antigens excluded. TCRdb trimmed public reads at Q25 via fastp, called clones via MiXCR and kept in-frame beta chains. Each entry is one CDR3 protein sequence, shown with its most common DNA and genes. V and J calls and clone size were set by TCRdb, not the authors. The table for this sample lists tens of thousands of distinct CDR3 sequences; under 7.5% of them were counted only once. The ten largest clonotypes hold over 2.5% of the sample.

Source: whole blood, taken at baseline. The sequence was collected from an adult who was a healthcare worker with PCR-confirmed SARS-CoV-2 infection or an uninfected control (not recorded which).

DNA sequence: TGTGCCACAGTCCCGGGACAGGGGGCGCGACAGCCCCAGCATTTT. Its coded protein is CATVPGQGARQPQHF. The chain was built from TRBV19 and TRBJ1-5, with 12 middle bases fitting TRBD1. The CDR1 and CDR2 encoded by the germline V gene (reference sequence) are LNHDA and SQIVND. The CDR3 starts with the cysteine, ends with the phenylalanine, and has 15 residues. CDR3 DNA only is kept here, 45 bases in frame from base 1. V loses 10 bases at its end and J loses 7 bases; junction bases beyond the gene matches: 11. Outside the CDR3, residues come from the reference TRBV19 and TRBJ1-5 proteins, so the full variable domain is: DGGITQSPKYLFRKEGQNVTLSCEQNLNHDAMYWYRQDPGQGLRLIYYSQIVNDFQKGDIAEGYSVSREKKESFPLTVTSAQKNPTAFYLCATVPGQGARQPQHFGDGTRLSIL.